What follows are 7 T cell receptor beta chains derived from one specimen sequenced in a study of CD8+CD57+ T cells in acquired aplastic anemia. For CDR3 and TCR beta VDJ profiling, genomic DNA was the template used. MiXCR was run by TCRdb on the reads, yielding one entry per CDR3 protein. The sample gives 150,000 or so distinct CDR3 sequences, just under 65% of which show up once; 45% to 55% is in the top ten. The material sequenced was sorted CD4+, CD8+, or CD8+CD57+ T cells (not recorded which) from PBMCs. All receptors derive from a human donor in good health.

The rearrangement joins TRBV5-4 to TRBJ2-3; D remains ambiguous. The CDR3 runs to 14 residues. V dropped 4 bases and J dropped 6 bases, with 15 bases sitting between them. Germline-derived CDR1 and CDR2 are SGHNT and YYREEE (reference sequence). The CDR3, as DNA: TGTGCCAGCAGCCCGTCCACGGTTTCGGATACGCAGTATTTT. Translation gives CASSPSTVSDTQYF.

V usage is TRBV2 and J usage is TRBJ2-7, with D perhaps matching TRBD1 (5 bases). The V gene lost 8 bases and the J gene lost 6 bases, with 14 bases spanning the gap. CDR3 length: 12 amino acids. Germline values: CDR1 SNHLY, CDR2 FYNNEI. CDR3 nucleotide sequence: TGTGCCAGCTATGGGGCCTCACGCGAGCAGTACTTC. It is translated as CASYGASREQYF.

This clonotype was observed a single time. This sequence joins TRBV20-1 and TRBJ2-5; the D call may be TRBD1 or TRBD2 (7 bases each). Deletions cut 1 base from V and 5 bases from J, with 14 bases between. In germline, CDR1 is DFQATT, CDR2 SNEGSKA (reference sequence). This CDR3 has 14 residues. The chain's CDR3 is CSARGGGQKETQYF. Written as DNA, the CDR3 is TGCAGTGCTAGAGGGGGGGGACAGAAGGAGACCCAGTACTTC.

Note on this clonotype: One end of the junction is discordant with germline, which a read error may explain. V usage is TRBV10-3 and J usage is TRBJ2-7, with 10 bases matching TRBD2. This CDR3 comprises 13 residues. Germline CDR1 reads ENHRY; CDR2 reads SYGVKD. The CDR3 reads CAISLAGAYEQYF. The CDR3 DNA reads TGCGCCATCAGCCTAGCGGGGGCCTACGAGCAGTACTTC.

The V call is TRBV5-1, the J call TRBJ2-1, with 10 bases matching TRBD2. Germline V lookup: CDR1 SGHRS, CDR2 YFSETQ. V gave up 1 base and J gave up 10 bases; unmatched junction bases: 8. The CDR3 totals 15 residues. CDR3 residues: CASSLLGLAPIEQFF. For the CDR3, the DNA is TGCGCCAGCAGCTTGTTGGGACTAGCGCCGATCGAGCAGTTCTTC.

J is TRBJ1-2 and V is TRBV19, with TRBD1 matching 7 bases. V shed 1 base, J shed 7 bases, and the junction held 9 bases outside the gene matches. The CDR3 has 15 amino acids. Germline V gene lookup returns CDR1 LNHDA and CDR2 SQIVND (reference sequence). The CDR3 DNA is TGTGCCAGTAGTATAGGCGAAGGGGGCCTCACTGGCTACACCTTC. This encodes CASSIGEGGLTGYTF.

This clonotype was picked up a small number of times. A much larger clonotype is one base distant, so this may be a read error. V and J are TRBV5-1 and TRBJ1-4; D might be TRBD1 (6 bases). CDR3 size: 14 residues. Germline V lookup: CDR1 SGHRS, CDR2 YFSETQ. The CDR3 DNA reads TGCGCCAGCAGCTTAGAGGGGGGGACTGAAAAACTGCTTTTT. As protein: CASSLEGGTEKLLF.